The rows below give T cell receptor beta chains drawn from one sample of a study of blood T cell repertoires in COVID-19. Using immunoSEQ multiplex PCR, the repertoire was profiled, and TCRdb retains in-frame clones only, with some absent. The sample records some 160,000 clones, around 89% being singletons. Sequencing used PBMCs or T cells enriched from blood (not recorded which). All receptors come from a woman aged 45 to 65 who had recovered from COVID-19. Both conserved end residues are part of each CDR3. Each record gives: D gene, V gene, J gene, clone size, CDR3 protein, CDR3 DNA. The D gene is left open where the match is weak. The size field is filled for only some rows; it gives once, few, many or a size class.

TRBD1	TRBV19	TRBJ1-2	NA	CASSVRAGGKVGYTF	TGTGCCAGTAGTGTGCGAGCAGGGGGCAAGGTTGGCTACACCTTC
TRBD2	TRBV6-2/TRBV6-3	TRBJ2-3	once	CASSPWRGFTDTQYF	TGTGCCAGCAGCCCCTGGCGGGGGTTCACAGATACGCAGTATTTT
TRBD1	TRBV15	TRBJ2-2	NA	CATSRDGQGRKTGELFF	TGTGCCACCAGCAGAGATGGACAGGGTCGTAAGACCGGGGAGCTGTTTTTT
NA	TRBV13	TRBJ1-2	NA	CASSQRGVNYGYTF	TGTGCCAGCAGTCAACGGGGGGTCAACTATGGCTACACCTTC
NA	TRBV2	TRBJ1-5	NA	CASSVSRSNQPQHF	TGTGCCAGCAGTGTGAGTCGGTCCAATCAGCCCCAGCATTTT
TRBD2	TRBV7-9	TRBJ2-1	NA	CASSLLGLAGDNEQFF	TGTGCCAGCAGCTTACTGGGACTAGCGGGGGACAATGAGCAGTTCTTC
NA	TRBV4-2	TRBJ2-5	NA	CASSQGGGLAETQYF	TGTGCCAGCAGCCAAGGCGGTGGACTCGCAGAGACCCAGTACTTC
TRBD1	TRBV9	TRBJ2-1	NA	CASSVAQGAEQFF	TGTGCCAGCAGCGTAGCTCAGGGGGCCGAGCAGTTCTTC
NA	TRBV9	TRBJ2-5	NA	CASSAPLTPSGETQYF	TGTGCCAGCAGCGCCCCCTTGACTCCCTCAGGGGAGACCCAGTACTTC
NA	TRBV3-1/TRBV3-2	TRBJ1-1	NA	CASSQQDISEAFF	TGTGCCAGCAGCCAACAGGATATCTCTGAAGCTTTCTTT
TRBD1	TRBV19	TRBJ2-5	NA	CASRDRGAETQYF	TGTGCCAGTAGGGACAGGGGGGCAGAGACCCAGTACTTC
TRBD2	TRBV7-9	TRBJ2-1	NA	CASSLERGGRRGEQFF	TGTGCCAGCAGCTTGGAGCGGGGGGGCCGAAGGGGTGAGCAGTTCTTC
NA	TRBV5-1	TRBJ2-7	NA	CASRFLAGSDYEQYF	TGCGCCAGCAGATTTTTGGCAGGGTCCGACTACGAGCAGTACTTC
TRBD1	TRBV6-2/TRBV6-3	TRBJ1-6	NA	CASSPGTVNSPLHF	TGTGCCAGCAGCCCCGGGACAGTTAATTCACCCCTCCACTTT
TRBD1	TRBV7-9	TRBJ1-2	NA	CASSLNSGTGGSGYTF	TGTGCCAGCAGCTTAAATTCGGGGACAGGGGGCTCTGGCTACACCTTC
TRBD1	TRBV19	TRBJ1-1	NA	CASSRDRGDVAFF	TGTGCCAGTAGTCGAGACAGGGGGGATGTCGCTTTCTTT
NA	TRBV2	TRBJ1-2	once	CASSPAGANYGYTF	TGTGCCAGCAGTCCGGCGGGTGCCAACTATGGCTACACCTTC
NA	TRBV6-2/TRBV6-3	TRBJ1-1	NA	CASSYSFEAGTEAFF	TGTGCCAGCAGTTACTCGTTCGAGGCGGGGACTGAAGCTTTCTTT